This T cell receptor (beta chain) was captured by sequencing in a study of tumor and adjacent non-tumor tissue in lung cancer (dated by TCRdb to between 2018 and 2020). Turning to the overall study: The cohort included about eleven adenocarcinoma, 2 squamous cell carcinoma and 1 small cell lung cancer patients. TCRbeta CDR3 sequencing was performed on under 35 paired specimens, with one tumor sample and one normal lung sample collected per patient. Using bulk TCRbeta repertoires from around 15 lung cancer patients, the study set lung tumor tissue side by side with matched distant non-tumor lung tissue. A total of around 130,000,000 productive TCRbeta reads were generated by sequencing, corresponding to an average of approximately 4.5 million reads per sample. Among the approximately 15 patients, ages ranged from about 31 to 80 years, approximately ten were men and 5 were women, and disease was TNM stage I to III.

RNA was isolated from bulk, unsorted tissue, and RNA quality was assessed with a NanoDrop ND-1000 and an Agilent 2100. Newly diagnosed lung cancer patients without prior chemotherapy who had been admitted for thoracic surgery in China between August and November 2014 were enrolled as donors. The study excluded patients who had received radiotherapy or chemotherapy before or who had another cancer at the same time. Pieces of surgical tissue measuring about 1-2.1 cm3 were kept in RNAlater solution and held at -80 degrees C until needed. As to this clonotype: Its target antigen remains unknown. The junction and the germline gene differ at one end; a read error may be behind it.

The CDR3 numbers 17 residues from cysteine through phenylalanine. Only CDR3 DNA is held: 51 bases, read in frame from base 1. CDR1 and CDR2 are read off the germline V gene as ENHRY and SYGVKD. The library came from multiplex PCR. The instrument was an Illumina HiSeq 2500. TCRbeta libraries were constructed through three rounds of nested PCR with primers (Table S4) according to protocols modified from ARM-PCR. Before sequencing, PCR products of 200-500 bp were excised from the gel and purified with the QIAquick gel extraction kit. In the source study's methods: Reads were cleaned with Trimmomatic, merged with FLASH into complete CDR3 sequences, and assigned to V(D)J germline segments with MiTCR. VDJtools was used to compute clonal diversity as the inverse Simpson's index. A read counted as productive if the sequence was in-frame and lacked a premature stop codon. Through fastp at Q25 and MiXCR, TCRdb rebuilt clones from the public reads, retaining in-frame beta chains. Rows with one shared CDR3 protein collapse into an entry with the most common genes and DNA. TCRdb's processing, not the authors', yielded these V and J calls. For this sample the table gives over 60,000 distinct CDR3 sequences, of which roughly 80% were detected only once. The ten largest clonotypes hold about an eighth of the sample.

What the work shows at the level of the full study, not this receptor alone: Significantly higher TCR diversity (inverse Simpson) was observed in tumor tissue than in normal lung tissue (approximately 430 vs 150, P = 0.0075, Mann-Whitney U test). TCR diversity was significantly higher in younger patients, and greater tumor TCR diversity was associated with shorter overall survival and shorter disease-free survival. The top 100 clones made up a significantly larger cumulative share of the repertoire in normal lung than in tumor tissue. The cohort had only roughly 14 patients, and the authors noted that larger samples and more detailed clinical data are needed. Because peripheral blood was not sequenced, the blood TCRbeta repertoires of the lung cancer patients in the study went unexamined. Neither the sequencing platform nor unique molecular identifiers are mentioned in the methods.

The source is a woman aged 45 to 65 with non-small cell lung cancer. What was sequenced was lung tumor tissue. The chain links TRBV10-3 with TRBJ2-6; confidence is insufficient to name the D gene. The CDR3 region reads CVISTTSQTSGANVLTF. The DNA sequence follows: TGTGTCATCAGCACAACTTCTCAGACCTCTGGGGCCAACGTCCTGACTTTC.